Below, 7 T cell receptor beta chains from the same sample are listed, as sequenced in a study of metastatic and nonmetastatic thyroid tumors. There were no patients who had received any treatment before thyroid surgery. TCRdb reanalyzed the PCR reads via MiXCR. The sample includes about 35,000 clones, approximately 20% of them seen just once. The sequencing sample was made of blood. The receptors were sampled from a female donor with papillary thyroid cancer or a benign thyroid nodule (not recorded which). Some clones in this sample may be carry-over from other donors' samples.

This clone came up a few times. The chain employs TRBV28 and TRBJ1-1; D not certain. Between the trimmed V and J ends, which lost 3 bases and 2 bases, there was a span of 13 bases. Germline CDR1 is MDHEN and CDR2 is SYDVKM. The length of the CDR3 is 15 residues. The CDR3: CASSFTGPINTEAFF. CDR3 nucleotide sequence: TGTGCCAGCAGTTTCACGGGTCCCATTAACACTGAAGCTTTCTTT.

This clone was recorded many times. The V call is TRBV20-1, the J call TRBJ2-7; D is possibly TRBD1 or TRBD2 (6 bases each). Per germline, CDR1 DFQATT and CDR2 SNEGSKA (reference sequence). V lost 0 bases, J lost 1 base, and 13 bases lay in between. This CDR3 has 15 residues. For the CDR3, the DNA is TGCAGTGCTAGAGAGAGGGGGACTGGATCCTACGAGCAGTACTTC. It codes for CSARERGTGSYEQYF.

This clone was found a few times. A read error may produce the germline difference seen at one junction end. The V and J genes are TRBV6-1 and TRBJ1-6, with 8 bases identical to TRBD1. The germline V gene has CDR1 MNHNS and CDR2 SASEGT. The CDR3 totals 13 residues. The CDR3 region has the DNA TGTGCCAGTAAAACAGGGGGAAATTCACCCCTACACTTT. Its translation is CASKTGGNSPLHF.

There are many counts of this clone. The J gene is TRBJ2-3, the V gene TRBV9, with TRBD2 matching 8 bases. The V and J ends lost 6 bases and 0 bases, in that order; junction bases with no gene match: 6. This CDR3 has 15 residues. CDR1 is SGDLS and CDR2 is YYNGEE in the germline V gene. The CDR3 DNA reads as TGTGCCAGCAACCTAGCGGGCATGAGCACAGATACGCAGTATTTT. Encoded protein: CASNLAGMSTDTQYF. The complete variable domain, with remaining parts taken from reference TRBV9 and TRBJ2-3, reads DSGVTQTPKHLITATGQRVTLRCSPRSGDLSVYWYQQSLDQGLQFLIQYYNGEERAKGNILERFSAQQFPDLHSELNLSSLELGDSALYFCASNLAGMSTDTQYFGPGTRLTVL.

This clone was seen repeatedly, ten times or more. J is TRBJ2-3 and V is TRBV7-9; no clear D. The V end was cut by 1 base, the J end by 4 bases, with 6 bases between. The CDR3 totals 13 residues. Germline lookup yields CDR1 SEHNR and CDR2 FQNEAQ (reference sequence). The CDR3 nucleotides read TGTGCCAGCAGCTTAGTGAGTCCAGATACGCAGTATTTT. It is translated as CASSLVSPDTQYF.

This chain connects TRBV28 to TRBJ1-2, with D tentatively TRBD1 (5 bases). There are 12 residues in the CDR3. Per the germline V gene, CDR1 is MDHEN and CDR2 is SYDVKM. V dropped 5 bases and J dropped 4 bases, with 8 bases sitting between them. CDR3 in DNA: TGTGCCAGCAGTCCGGGGACCTATGGCTACACCTTC. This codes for CASSPGTYGYTF.

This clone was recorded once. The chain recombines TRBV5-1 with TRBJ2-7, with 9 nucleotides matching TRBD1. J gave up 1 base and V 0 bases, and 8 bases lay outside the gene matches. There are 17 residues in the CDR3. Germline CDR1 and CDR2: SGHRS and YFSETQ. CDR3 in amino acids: CASSLGWDRVRSYEQYF. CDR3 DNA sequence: TGCGCCAGCAGCTTGGGGTGGGACAGGGTCAGGTCCTACGAGCAGTACTTC.